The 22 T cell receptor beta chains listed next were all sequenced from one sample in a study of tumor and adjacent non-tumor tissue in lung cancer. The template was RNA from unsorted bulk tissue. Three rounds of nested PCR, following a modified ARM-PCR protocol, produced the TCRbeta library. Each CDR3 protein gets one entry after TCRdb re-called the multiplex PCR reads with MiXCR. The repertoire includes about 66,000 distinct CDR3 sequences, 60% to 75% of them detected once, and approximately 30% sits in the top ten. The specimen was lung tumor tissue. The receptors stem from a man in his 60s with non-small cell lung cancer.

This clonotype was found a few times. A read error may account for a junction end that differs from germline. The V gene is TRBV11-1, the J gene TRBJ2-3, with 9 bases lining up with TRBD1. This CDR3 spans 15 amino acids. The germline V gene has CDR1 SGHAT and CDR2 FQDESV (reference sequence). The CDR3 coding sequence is TGCGCCAGCACTCCCGGGACAGGGTTCACAAATACGCACTATTTT. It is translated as CASTPGTGFTNTHYF.

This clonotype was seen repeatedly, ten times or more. As DNA, the CDR3 is TGCAGTGCTAGAGAGAAGCGGGAGAGCTCCTACGAGCAGTACTTC. Its translation is CSAREKRESSYEQYF. The gene calls are TRBV20-1 and TRBJ2-7; 8 positions agree with TRBD2. CDR1 is DFQATT, CDR2 SNEGSKA, per germline (reference sequence). The V gene end was trimmed by 0 bases and the J gene end by 0 bases; junction bases not matched to a gene: 4. This CDR3 has 15 amino acids.

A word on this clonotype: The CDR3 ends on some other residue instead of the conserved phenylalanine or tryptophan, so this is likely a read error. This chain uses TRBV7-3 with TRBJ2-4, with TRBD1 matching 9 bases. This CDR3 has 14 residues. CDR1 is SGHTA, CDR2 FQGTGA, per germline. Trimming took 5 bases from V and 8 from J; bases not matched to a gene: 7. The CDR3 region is CASSEGTGLDIQYY. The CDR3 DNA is TGTGCCAGCAGCGAAGGGACAGGGCTGGACATTCAGTACTAC.

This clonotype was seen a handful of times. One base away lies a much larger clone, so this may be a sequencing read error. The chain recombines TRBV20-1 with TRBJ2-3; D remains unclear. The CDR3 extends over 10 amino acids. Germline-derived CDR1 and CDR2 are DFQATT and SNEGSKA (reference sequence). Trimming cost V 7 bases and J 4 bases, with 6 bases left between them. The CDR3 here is CSVRSDTQYF. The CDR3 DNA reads TGCAGTGTTCGGTCAGATACGCAGTATTTT.

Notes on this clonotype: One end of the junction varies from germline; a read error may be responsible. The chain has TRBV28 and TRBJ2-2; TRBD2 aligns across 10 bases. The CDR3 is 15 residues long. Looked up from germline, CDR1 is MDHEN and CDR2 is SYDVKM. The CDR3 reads CGSSLAGGLIGELFF. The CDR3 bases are TGTGGCAGCAGTTTAGCGGGAGGTTTAATCGGGGAGCTGTTTTTT.

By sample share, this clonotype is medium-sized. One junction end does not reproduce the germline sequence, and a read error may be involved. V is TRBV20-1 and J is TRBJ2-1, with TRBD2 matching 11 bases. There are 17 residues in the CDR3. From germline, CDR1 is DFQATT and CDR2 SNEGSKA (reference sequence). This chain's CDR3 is CSTSSILAGATYNEQFF. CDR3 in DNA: TGCAGTACTAGTAGCATACTAGCGGGAGCTACCTACAATGAGCAGTTCTTC.

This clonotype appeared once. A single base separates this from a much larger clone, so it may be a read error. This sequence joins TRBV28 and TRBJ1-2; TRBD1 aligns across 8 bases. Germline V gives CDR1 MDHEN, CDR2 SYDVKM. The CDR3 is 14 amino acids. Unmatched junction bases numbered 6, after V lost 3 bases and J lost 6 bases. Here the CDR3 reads CASSFRDRWNGYTF. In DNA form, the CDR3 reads TGTGCCAGCAGTTTCCGGGACAGGTGGAATGGCTACACCTTC.

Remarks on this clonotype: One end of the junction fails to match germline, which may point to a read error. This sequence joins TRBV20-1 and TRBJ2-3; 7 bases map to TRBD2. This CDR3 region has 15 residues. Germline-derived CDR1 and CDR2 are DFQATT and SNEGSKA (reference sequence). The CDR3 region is CSGVRGDFKADKQYF. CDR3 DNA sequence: TGCAGTGGTGTACGGGGGGACTTTAAAGCAGATAAGCAGTATTTT.

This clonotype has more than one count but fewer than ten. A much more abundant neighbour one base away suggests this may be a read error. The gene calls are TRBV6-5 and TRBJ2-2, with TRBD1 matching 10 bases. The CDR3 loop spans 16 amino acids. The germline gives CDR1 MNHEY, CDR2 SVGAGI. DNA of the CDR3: TGTGTCAGCACCGGCGGGACAGGGGTAGAAACCGGGGAGCTGTTTTTT. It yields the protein CVSTGGTGVETGELFF.

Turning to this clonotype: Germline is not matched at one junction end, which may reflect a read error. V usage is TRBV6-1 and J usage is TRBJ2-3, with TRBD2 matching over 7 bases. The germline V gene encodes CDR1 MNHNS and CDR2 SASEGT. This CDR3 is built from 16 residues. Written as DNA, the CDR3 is TGTGCCATCAGTGAAGTAACCTCGGGGGGTAAAGATACACAGTATTTT. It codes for CAISEVTSGGKDTQYF.

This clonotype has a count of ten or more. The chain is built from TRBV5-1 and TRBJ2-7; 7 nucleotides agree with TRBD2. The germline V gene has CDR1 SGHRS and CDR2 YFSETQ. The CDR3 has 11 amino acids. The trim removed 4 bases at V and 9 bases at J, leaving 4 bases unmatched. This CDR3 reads CASSGSGTQYF. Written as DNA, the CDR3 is TGCGCCAGCAGCGGCAGCGGGACGCAGTACTTC.

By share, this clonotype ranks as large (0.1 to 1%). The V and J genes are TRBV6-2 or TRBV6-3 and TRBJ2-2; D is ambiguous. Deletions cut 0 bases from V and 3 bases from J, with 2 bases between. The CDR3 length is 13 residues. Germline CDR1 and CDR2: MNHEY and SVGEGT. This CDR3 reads CASSYSYTGELFF. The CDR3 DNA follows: TGTGCCAGCAGTTACTCTTACACCGGGGAGCTGTTTTTT.

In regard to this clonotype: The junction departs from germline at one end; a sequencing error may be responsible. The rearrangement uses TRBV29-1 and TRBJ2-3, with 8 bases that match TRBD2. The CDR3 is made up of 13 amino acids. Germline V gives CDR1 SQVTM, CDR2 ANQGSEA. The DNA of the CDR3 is TGCAGAGTACAGTCGGGAGGGATAGATAAGCAGTATTTT. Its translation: CRVQSGGIDKQYF.

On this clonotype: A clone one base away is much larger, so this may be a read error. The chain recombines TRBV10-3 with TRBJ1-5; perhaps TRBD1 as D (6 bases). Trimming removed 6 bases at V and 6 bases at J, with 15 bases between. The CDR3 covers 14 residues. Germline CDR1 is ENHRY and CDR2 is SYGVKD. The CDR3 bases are TGTGCCATCAGCGGGACATCGCGCGGTCAGCCCCAGCATTTT. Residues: CAISGTSRGQPQHF.

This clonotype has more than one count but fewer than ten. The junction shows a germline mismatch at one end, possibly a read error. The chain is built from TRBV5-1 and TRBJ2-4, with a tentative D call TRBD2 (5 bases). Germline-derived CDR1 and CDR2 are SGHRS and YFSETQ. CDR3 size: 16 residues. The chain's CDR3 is CAGSPSDGLRENIQYF. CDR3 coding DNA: TGCGCCGGCAGCCCTTCGGACGGTCTGAGGGAAAACATTCAGTACTTC.

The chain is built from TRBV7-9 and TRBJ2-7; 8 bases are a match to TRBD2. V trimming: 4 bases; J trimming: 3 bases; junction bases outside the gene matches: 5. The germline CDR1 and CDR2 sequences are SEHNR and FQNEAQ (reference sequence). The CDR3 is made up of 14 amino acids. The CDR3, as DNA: TGTGCCAGCAGCTCCACTAGCGGAATCTACGAGCAGTACTTC. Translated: CASSSTSGIYEQYF.

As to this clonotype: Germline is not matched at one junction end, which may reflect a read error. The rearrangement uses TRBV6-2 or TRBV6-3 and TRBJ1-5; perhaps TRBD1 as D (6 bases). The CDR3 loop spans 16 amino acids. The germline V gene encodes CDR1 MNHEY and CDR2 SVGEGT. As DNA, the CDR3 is TGTACCAGCAGACAGGCTCGGCTTTATAGCAATCAGCCTCAGCATTTT. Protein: CTSRQARLYSNQPQHF.

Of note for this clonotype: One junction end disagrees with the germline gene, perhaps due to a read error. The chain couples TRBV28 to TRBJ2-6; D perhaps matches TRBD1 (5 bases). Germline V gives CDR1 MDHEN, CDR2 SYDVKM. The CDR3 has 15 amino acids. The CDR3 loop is CTSRASSSGANVLTF. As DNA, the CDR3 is TGTACCAGCAGGGCGAGTAGCTCTGGGGCCAACGTCCTGACTTTC.

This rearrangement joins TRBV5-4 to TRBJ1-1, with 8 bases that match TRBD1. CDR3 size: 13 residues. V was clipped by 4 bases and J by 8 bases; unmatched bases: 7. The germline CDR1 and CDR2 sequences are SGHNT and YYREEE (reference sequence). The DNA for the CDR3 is TGTGCCAGCAGCACAGGACAGGGCCCCGAAGCTTTCTTT. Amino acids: CASSTGQGPEAFF.

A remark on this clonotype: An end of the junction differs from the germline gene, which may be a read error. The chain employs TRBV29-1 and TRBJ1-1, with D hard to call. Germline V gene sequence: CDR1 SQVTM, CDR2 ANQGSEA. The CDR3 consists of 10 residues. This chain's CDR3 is CRVEGSEAFF. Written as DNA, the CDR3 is TGCAGAGTTGAGGGAAGTGAAGCTTTCTTT. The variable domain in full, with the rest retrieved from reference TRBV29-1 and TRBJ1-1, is SAVISQKPSRDICQRGTSLTIQCQVDSQVTMMFWYRQQPGQSLTLIATANQGSEATYESGFVIDKFPISRPNLTFSTLTVSNMSPEDSSIYLCRVEGSEAFFGQGTRLTVV.

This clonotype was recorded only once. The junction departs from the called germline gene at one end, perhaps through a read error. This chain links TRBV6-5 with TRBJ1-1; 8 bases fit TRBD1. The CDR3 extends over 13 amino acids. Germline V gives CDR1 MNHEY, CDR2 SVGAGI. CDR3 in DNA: TGTGCCAGCAGCTTCCCAGACAGGGGTGAAGCTGTCTTT. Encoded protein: CASSFPDRGEAVF.

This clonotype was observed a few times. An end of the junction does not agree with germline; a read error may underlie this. CDR3 sequence: CAWRLGEKLLF. The CDR3 nucleotides read TGTGCCTGGAGACTGGGGGAAAAACTGCTTTTT. This chain uses TRBV30 with TRBJ1-4, with TRBD1 as a possible D gene (5 bases). Germline CDR1 is GTSNPN and CDR2 is SVGIG (reference sequence). This CDR3 is 11 amino acids long. The whole variable domain, filled in from reference TRBV30 and TRBJ1-4, reads SQTIHQWPATLVQPVGSPLSLECTVEGTSNPNLYWYRQAAGRGLQLLFYSVGIGQISSEVPQNLSASRPQDRQFILSSKKLLLSDSGFYLCAWRLGEKLLFGSGTQLSVL.